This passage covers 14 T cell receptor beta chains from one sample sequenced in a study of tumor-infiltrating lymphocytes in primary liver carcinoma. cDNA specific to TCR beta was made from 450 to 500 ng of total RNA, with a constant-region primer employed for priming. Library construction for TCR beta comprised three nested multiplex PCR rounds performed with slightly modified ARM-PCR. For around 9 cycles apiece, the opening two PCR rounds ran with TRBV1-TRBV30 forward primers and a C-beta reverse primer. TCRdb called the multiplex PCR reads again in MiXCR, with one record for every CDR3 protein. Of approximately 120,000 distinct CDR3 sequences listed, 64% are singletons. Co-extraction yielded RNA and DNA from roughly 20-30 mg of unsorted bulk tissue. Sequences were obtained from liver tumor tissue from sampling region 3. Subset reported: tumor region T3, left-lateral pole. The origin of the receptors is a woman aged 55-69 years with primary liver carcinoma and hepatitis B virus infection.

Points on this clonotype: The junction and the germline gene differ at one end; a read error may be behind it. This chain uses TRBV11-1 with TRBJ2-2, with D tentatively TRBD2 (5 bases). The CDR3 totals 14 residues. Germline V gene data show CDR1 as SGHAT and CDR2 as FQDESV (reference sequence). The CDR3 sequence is CASRLSLDTGELFF. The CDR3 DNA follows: TGTGCCAGCAGACTGAGTCTTGACACCGGGGAGCTGTTTTTC.

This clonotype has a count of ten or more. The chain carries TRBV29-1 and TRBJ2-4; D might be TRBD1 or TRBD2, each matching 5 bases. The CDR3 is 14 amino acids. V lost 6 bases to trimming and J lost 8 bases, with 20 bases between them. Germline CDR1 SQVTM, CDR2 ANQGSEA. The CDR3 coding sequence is TGCAGCGTAGAAACCGGGCCCCTGGGGGACATTCAGTACTTC. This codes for CSVETGPLGDIQYF.

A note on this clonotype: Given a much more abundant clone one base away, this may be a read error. The CDR3, as DNA: TGTGCCATCAGTGAGACGGGGACGGTCGAAGCTTTCTTT. It specifies CAISETGTVEAFF. The V and J genes are TRBV10-3 and TRBJ1-1; possibly TRBD1 for D (5 bases). The CDR3 extends over 13 amino acids. Germline V gives CDR1 ENHRY, CDR2 SYGVKD. With 2 bases removed from V and 8 bases from J, the gap between germline ends came to 12 bases.

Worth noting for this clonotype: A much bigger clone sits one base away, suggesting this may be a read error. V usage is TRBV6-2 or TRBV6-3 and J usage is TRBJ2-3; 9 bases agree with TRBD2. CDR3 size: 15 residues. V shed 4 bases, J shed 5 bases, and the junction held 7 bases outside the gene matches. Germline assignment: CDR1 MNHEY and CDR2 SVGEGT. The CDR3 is CASSCGAGGVDTQYF. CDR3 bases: TGTGCCAGCAGTTGCGGGGCGGGAGGGGTAGATACGCAGTATTTT.

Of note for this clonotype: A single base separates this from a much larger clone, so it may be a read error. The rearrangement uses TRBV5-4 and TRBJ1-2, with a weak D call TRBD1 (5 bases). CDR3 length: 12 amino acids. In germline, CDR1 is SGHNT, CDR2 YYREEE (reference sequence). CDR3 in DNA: TGTGTCAGCAGCACGACAGACTATGGCTACACCTTC. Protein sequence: CVSSTTDYGYTF.

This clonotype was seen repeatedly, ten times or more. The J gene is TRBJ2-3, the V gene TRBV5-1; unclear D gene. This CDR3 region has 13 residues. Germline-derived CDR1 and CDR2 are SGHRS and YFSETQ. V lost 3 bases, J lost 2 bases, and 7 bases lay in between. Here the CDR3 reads CASSSISTDTQYF. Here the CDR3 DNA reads TGCGCCAGCAGCTCCATTTCCACAGATACGCAGTATTTT.

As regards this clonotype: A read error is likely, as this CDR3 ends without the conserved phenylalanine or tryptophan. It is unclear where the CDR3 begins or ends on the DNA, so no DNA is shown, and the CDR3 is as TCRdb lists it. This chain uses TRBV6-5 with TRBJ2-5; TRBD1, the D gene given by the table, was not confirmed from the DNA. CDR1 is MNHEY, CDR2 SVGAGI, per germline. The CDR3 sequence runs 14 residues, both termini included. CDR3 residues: CASSNLRGVETQYL.

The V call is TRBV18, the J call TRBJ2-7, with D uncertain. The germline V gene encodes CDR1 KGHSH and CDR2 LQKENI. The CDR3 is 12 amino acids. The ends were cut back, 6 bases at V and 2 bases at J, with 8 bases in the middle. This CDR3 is CASSSTTYEQYF. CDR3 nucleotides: TGTGCCAGCTCGTCGACCACCTACGAGCAGTACTTC.

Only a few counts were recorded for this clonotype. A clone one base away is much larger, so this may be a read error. CDR3 region: CASSKWTRSSYEQHF. CDR3 nucleotides: TGTGCCAGCAGTAAATGGACCAGGAGCTCCTACGAGCAGCACTTC. The chain joins TRBV6-5 to TRBJ2-7, with no clear D. The CDR3 has 15 amino acids. Germline V CDR1 and CDR2: MNHEY, SVGAGI.

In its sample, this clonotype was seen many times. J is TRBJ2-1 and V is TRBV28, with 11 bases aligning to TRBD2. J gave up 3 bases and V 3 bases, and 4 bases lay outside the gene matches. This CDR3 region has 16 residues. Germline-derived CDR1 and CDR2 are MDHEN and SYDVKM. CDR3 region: CASSFLTSGNYNEQFF. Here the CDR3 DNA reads TGTGCCAGCAGTTTCTTGACTAGCGGGAACTACAATGAGCAGTTCTTC.

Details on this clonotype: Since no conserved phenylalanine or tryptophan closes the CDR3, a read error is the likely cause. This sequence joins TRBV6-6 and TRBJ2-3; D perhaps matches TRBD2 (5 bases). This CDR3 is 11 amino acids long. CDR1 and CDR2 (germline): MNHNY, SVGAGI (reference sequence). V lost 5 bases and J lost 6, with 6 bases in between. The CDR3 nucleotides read TGTGCCAGCAGTACGGGGGATACGCAGTATTCT. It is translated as CASSTGDTQYS.

The CDR3 protein is CASSSWGQQYPYEQYF. CDR3 in DNA: TGTGCCAGTAGCAGTTGGGGACAGCAATATCCCTACGAGCAGTACTTC. V is TRBV19 and J is TRBJ2-7; 7 positions match TRBD1. CDR1 and CDR2 (germline): LNHDA, SQIVND (reference sequence). Unmatched junction bases numbered 13, after V lost 6 bases and J lost 2 bases. The CDR3 consists of 16 residues.

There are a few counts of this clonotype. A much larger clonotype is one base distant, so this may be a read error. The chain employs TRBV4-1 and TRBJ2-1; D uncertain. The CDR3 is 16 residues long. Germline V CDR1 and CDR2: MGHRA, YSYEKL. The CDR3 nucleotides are TGCGCCAGCAGCCAAGATTCAGCGTACTCCCACAATGAGCAGTTCTTC. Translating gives CASSQDSAYSHNEQFF.

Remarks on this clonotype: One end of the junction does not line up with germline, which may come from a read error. The CDR3 nucleotides are TGTGCCAGCAATTTAGGACTCACGAACACCGGGGAGCTGTTTTTT. This codes for CASNLGLTNTGELFF. The gene calls are TRBV28 and TRBJ2-2, with D possibly TRBD2 on 5 matching bases. The CDR3 extends over 15 amino acids. The V gene's germline CDR1 is MDHEN and CDR2 SYDVKM.